This entry lists 10 T cell receptor beta chains sequenced from one sample in a study of blood T cell repertoires in COVID-19 (TCRdb year 2020). Library creation used the immunoSEQ multiplex PCR assay. TCRdb retrieved this table from immuneACCESS and kept in-frame rearrangements only. Not all clones are present; in checked studies, unresolved V genes account for under half, and no reason is known for the remainder. The sample data list 430,000 or so clones, and around 87% of these were observed just once. The ten largest make up less than 2% of the sample. Sequenced material: PBMCs or T cells enriched from blood (not recorded which). All receptors derive from a woman in her thirties or forties who had recovered from COVID-19.

The V gene is TRBV19, the J gene TRBJ2-3; 10 bases fit TRBD2. CDR3 length: 15 residues. The V and J ends lost 5 bases and 2 bases, in that order; junction bases with no gene match: 4. The V gene's germline CDR1 is LNHDA and CDR2 SQIVND (reference sequence). CDR3 DNA sequence: TGTGCCAGTAGTCCAGGACTAGCGGACACAGATACGCAGTATTTT. The encoded protein is CASSPGLADTDTQYF.

The chain carries TRBV19 and TRBJ1-5; a possible D gene is TRBD1 (5 bases). Germline V lookup: CDR1 LNHDA, CDR2 SQIVND (reference sequence). The CDR3 extends over 12 amino acids. Trimming left V 5 bases short and J 7 bases short, with 9 bases between. The CDR3 sequence is CASSFRQQPQHF. CDR3 bases: TGTGCCAGTAGTTTCAGACAGCAGCCCCAGCATTTT.

CDR3 DNA: TGCGCCAGCAGCTTAGGGACTAGCGGGAGGAAGTCCTACGAGCAGTACTTC. Translating it yields CASSLGTSGRKSYEQYF. This chain connects TRBV5-1 to TRBJ2-7; 15 positions match TRBD2. The V and J ends lost 2 bases and 1 base, in that order; junction bases with no gene match: 4. The CDR3 covers 17 residues. The germline V gene encodes CDR1 SGHRS and CDR2 YFSETQ.

The count of this clone is one. The chain joins TRBV2 to TRBJ2-3; no clear D. V lost 7 bases and J lost 4, with 18 bases in between. This CDR3 has 15 amino acids. From germline, CDR1 is SNHLY and CDR2 FYNNEI. Written as DNA, the CDR3 is TGTGCCAGCACTGACCCGCGAGAGGCCGCAGATACGCAGTATTTT. It is translated as CASTDPREAADTQYF.

The chain uses TRBV5-1 and TRBJ2-3; the match to TRBD1 covers 7 bases. CDR1 and CDR2 from the germline V gene are SGHRS and YFSETQ. J lost 2 bases, V lost 4 bases, and 7 bases had no gene match. This CDR3 has 15 amino acids. DNA of the CDR3: TGCGCCAGCAGCCTCCGGACAGGTATCACAGATACGCAGTATTTT. The encoded protein is CASSLRTGITDTQYF.

The chain carries TRBV18 and TRBJ1-1; D may be TRBD1 (6 bases). Germline V lookup: CDR1 KGHSH, CDR2 LQKENI. This CDR3 comprises 14 residues. V lost 2 bases and J lost 4, with 11 bases in between. CDR3 in DNA: TGTGCCAGCTCACCAACAGGGACCCCCACTGAAGCTTTCTTT. It specifies CASSPTGTPTEAFF. The variable domain in full, with the rest retrieved from reference TRBV18 and TRBJ1-1, is NAGVMQNPRHLVRRRGQEARLRCSPMKGHSHVYWYRQLPEEGLKFMVYLQKENIIDESGMPKERFSAEFPKEGPSILRIQQVVRGDSAAYFCASSPTGTPTEAFFGQGTRLTVV.

The chain is built from TRBV7-9 and TRBJ2-5, with D tentatively TRBD2 (5 bases). V gave up 5 bases and J gave up 2 bases, with 6 bases separating them. Germline lookup yields CDR1 SEHNR and CDR2 FQNEAQ (reference sequence). CDR3 length: 12 amino acids. The CDR3 sequence: CASSGLQETQYF. The DNA of the CDR3 is TGTGCCAGCAGCGGACTTCAAGAGACCCAGTACTTC.

CDR3 nucleotides: TGCGCCAGCAGCTTGGGCGACAGGGCGGGTCAGCCCCAGCATTTT. Its protein product is CASSLGDRAGQPQHF. V gene TRBV5-1 combines with J gene TRBJ1-5; 7 bases agree with TRBD1. V was clipped by 0 bases and J by 6 bases; unmatched bases: 6. The CDR3 runs to 15 residues. Germline values: CDR1 SGHRS, CDR2 YFSETQ.

The chain carries TRBV24-1 and TRBJ2-1; possible D gene TRBD2, 5 bases. The V end was cut by 0 bases, the J end by 13 bases, with 9 bases between. The CDR3 has 12 residues. Germline V gene data show CDR1 as KGHDR and CDR2 as SFDVKD. The CDR3 region has the DNA TGTGCCACCAGTGATTTGCAGGAGGAACAGTTCTTC. It is translated as CATSDLQEEQFF.

The J gene is TRBJ2-3, the V gene TRBV24-1; weak D call: TRBD2 (6 bases). V was pared by 5 bases and J by 2 bases, with 16 bases between. In germline, CDR1 is KGHDR, CDR2 SFDVKD. CDR3 size: 16 residues. CDR3 in DNA: TGTGCCACCAGTGGCGGGGTCTCCGACCTCACAGATACGCAGTATTTT. Translated: CATSGGVSDLTDTQYF.